This T cell receptor beta chain was obtained from a study of blood T cell repertoires in COVID-19. About the research overall: Sites across the United States, Italy and Spain contributed samples from acute and convalescent COVID-19. PBMCs, B-cell-depleted T cells, or T cells were the source of the cDNA or gDNA that made up the material.

V lost 4 bases, J lost 6 bases, and 7 bases lay in between. CDR3 length: 11 residues. CDR1 is MDHEN and CDR2 is SYDVKM in the germline V gene. Original data processing: Amplification with reference gene primers provided the estimates of nucleated cell counts. TCRdb's copy holds only in-frame clones and misses some; the assay was immunoSEQ multiplex PCR. The V and J calls and the clone size are those of that table, but D and trimming were determined from the DNA. In the table there are roughly 150,000 clones, roughly 90% of which are singletons. This chain joins TRBV28 and TRBJ2-7; D remains ambiguous. The receptor's source is a man aged 55 to 70 with active or convalescent COVID-19. Sequencing was done on a sample of peripheral blood. The CDR3 DNA sequence: TGTGCCAGCAGTTCAGTCCGCGAGCAGTACTTC. Translation gives CASSSVREQYF.